Detailed here is one T cell receptor beta chain. The antigen is not known. The V and J ends lost 3 bases and 9 bases respectively, with 15 bases between them. CDR3 length equals 14 residues. Looked up from germline, CDR1 is MNHNS and CDR2 is SASEGT. This entry belongs to a study of T cells after yellow fever vaccination. Each CDR3 protein gets one entry after TCRdb re-called the 5' RACE reads with MiXCR. The table shows roughly 300,000 distinct CDR3 sequences, with roughly 8.3% occurring only once. Study-wide results and caveats: Relatively few clonotypes were ones that appeared in both CD4 and CD8 compartments. Post-booster repertoires contained most primary-vaccination clones again (about 95% CD4, 85% to 90% CD8).

This clonotype was obtained from a man aged 18 to 29 who received the YFV17D yellow fever vaccine. V usage is TRBV6-1 and J usage is TRBJ1-5, with D possibly matching TRBD1 (5 bases). This specimen was PBMCs, taken 35 to 50 days after the first yellow fever vaccination. The CDR3 region is CASSEARAIRPQHF. The CDR3 coding sequence is TGTGCCAGCAGTGAGGCCAGGGCCATCAGGCCCCAGCATTTT.